These 23 T cell receptor beta chains were all obtained from the same sample, sequenced in a study of cytomegalovirus exposure and HLA in healthy donors. The assay was immunoSEQ multiplex PCR, and TCRdb's table has in-frame clones only and misses some. The data show 100,000 to 150,000 clones, with about 94% seen just once and less than 1.5% held by the top ten. Sequenced sample: PBMCs. Source of these receptors: a woman under 30 in good health and CMV-seronegative.

This chain connects TRBV5-1 to TRBJ1-1; the match to TRBD1 covers 8 bases. The CDR3 covers 14 residues. The junction had 4 bases not matched to a gene; V was cut back by 4 bases and J by 2 bases. Germline V lookup: CDR1 SGHRS, CDR2 YFSETQ. The CDR3 sequence: CASSGGQGNTEAFF. CDR3 nucleotide sequence: TGCGCCAGCAGCGGAGGACAGGGCAACACTGAAGCTTTCTTT.

A word on this clone: An end of the junction does not agree with germline; a read error may underlie this. J is TRBJ1-5 and V is TRBV28; 8 nucleotides match TRBD1. Germline lookup yields CDR1 MDHEN and CDR2 SYDVKM. The CDR3 covers 12 residues. CDR3 DNA sequence: TGTGCCAGCAGTTTTTCCGGGACAGGAGGGAATTTT. Translating gives CASSFSGTGGNF.

The genes are TRBV5-1 and TRBJ2-3; D is undetermined. The germline gives CDR1 SGHRS, CDR2 YFSETQ. The germline V and J ends were trimmed by 1 base and 4 bases, with 4 bases remaining between them. The CDR3 extends over 12 amino acids. The CDR3 sequence is CASSLLADTQYF. In DNA form, the CDR3 reads TGCGCCAGCAGCTTGCTAGCAGATACGCAGTATTTT.

The rearrangement uses TRBV30 and TRBJ2-1; D might be TRBD2 (5 bases). This CDR3 has 13 amino acids. Germline V lookup: CDR1 GTSNPN, CDR2 SVGIG (reference sequence). The V end was cut by 0 bases, the J end by 10 bases, with 13 bases between. CDR3 sequence (DNA): TGTGCCTGGAGTGTACAGCCGCCTAGCGAGCAGTTCTTC. It encodes CAWSVQPPSEQFF.

This clone was counted a single time. The chain joins TRBV25-1 to TRBJ2-5; the match to TRBD1 covers 9 bases. In germline, CDR1 is MGHDK, CDR2 SYGVNS. V dropped 2 bases and J dropped 5; count of bases not matched to a gene: 9. CDR3 length: 16 amino acids. The chain's CDR3 is CASSEPPGQGQETQYF. CDR3 DNA: TGTGCCAGCAGTGAACCACCGGGACAGGGTCAGGAGACCCAGTACTTC.

The chain joins TRBV30 to TRBJ2-1; D is unresolved. Germline-derived CDR1 and CDR2 are GTSNPN and SVGIG (reference sequence). V was cut by 2 bases and J by 8 bases, with 13 bases left in between. This CDR3 has 13 amino acids. The DNA of the CDR3 is TGTGCCTGGAGTCCACGAAGCGCGTATGAGCAGTTCTTC. It translates to CAWSPRSAYEQFF.

V usage is TRBV29-1 and J usage is TRBJ2-1; maybe TRBD2 (6 bases). V was pared by 0 bases and J by 4 bases, with 16 bases between. Germline V gene data show CDR1 as SQVTM and CDR2 as ANQGSEA. The CDR3 runs 16 residues. CDR3 protein: CSVEDLSGRSYNEQFF. CDR3 DNA: TGCAGCGTTGAAGATCTATCCGGGAGATCTTACAATGAGCAGTTCTTC.

This clone was picked up one time. J is TRBJ1-2 and V is TRBV7-9; D is ambiguous. This CDR3 is built from 16 residues. The V end lost 2 bases, the J end lost 2 bases, and 15 bases lay between the germline ends. Germline lookup yields CDR1 SEHNR and CDR2 FQNEAQ (reference sequence). This chain's CDR3 is CASSLKVDVENYGYTF. The CDR3 DNA reads as TGTGCCAGCAGCTTAAAAGTTGATGTGGAGAACTATGGCTACACCTTC.

The chain carries TRBV5-8 and TRBJ2-3; 7 nucleotides align to TRBD2. The junction had 10 bases not matched to a gene; V was cut back by 4 bases and J by 2 bases. This CDR3 has 16 amino acids. Germline V gene lookup returns CDR1 SGHTS and CDR2 YDEGEE. CDR3 sequence reads: CASSQGRAGNTDTQYF. CDR3 sequence (DNA): TGTGCCAGCAGCCAAGGCAGAGCGGGAAACACAGATACGCAGTATTTT.

This clone has only a few counts. This sequence joins TRBV9 and TRBJ2-7; TRBD1 matches 7 bases. Germline V lookup: CDR1 SGDLS, CDR2 YYNGEE. This CDR3 comprises 13 residues. V lost 0 bases, J lost 6 bases, and 3 bases stayed unmatched. Written as DNA, the CDR3 is TGTGCCAGCAGCGTAGGACAGGGAACCGAGCAGTACTTC. It specifies CASSVGQGTEQYF.

J is TRBJ2-1 and V is TRBV27; a weak D match, TRBD2 (6 bases). CDR3 length: 17 amino acids. V lost 0 bases and J lost 8, with 20 bases in between. Looked up from germline, CDR1 is MNHEY and CDR2 is SMNVEV (reference sequence). CDR3: CASSLSFMRWGEDEQFF. DNA for the CDR3: TGTGCCAGCAGTTTATCTTTTATGAGGTGGGGGGAGGATGAGCAGTTCTTC.

This clone appeared a single time. CDR3 amino acids: CASSYRTGVRGYTF. DNA of the CDR3: TGTGCCAGCAGTTATCGGACAGGGGTACGCGGCTACACCTTC. The chain employs TRBV6-5 and TRBJ1-2; 9 bases fit TRBD1. This CDR3 is built from 14 residues. V gave up 3 bases and J gave up 8 bases; unmatched junction bases: 7. Germline CDR1 and CDR2: MNHEY and SVGAGI.

This sequence joins TRBV2 and TRBJ1-1; no firm D call. The CDR3 consists of 18 residues. Germline CDR1 SNHLY, CDR2 FYNNEI. Deletions cut 4 bases from V and 1 base from J, with 22 bases between. The CDR3 DNA is TGTGCCAGCAGTGCCCGAATTGGTGGCCCAACGGGGAACACTGAAGCTTTCTTT. It is translated as CASSARIGGPTGNTEAFF. Complete variable domain (other parts from reference TRBV2 and TRBJ1-1): EPEVTQTPSHQVTQMGQEVILRCVPISNHLYFYWYRQILGQKVEFLVSFYNNEISEKSEIFDDQFSVERPDGSNFTLKIRSTKLEDSAMYFCASSARIGGPTGNTEAFFGQGTRLTVV.

This chain connects TRBV5-4 to TRBJ1-1; D may be TRBD1 (5 bases). Germline V gene sequence: CDR1 SGHNT, CDR2 YYREEE (reference sequence). The CDR3 consists of 12 residues. Trimming left V 2 bases short and J 7 bases short, with 9 bases between. This CDR3 reads CASSFKGLEAFF. The CDR3 coding sequence is TGTGCCAGCAGCTTTAAGGGACTTGAAGCTTTCTTT.

The V gene is TRBV20-1, the J gene TRBJ2-7; D is ambiguous. This CDR3 spans 11 amino acids. Germline V CDR1 and CDR2: DFQATT, SNEGSKA (reference sequence). V was clipped by 6 bases and J by 3 bases, with 9 bases between them. The DNA for the CDR3 is TGCAGTGCCCAGGAAAACTACGAGCAGTACTTC. Its translation: CSAQENYEQYF.

This chain connects TRBV2 to TRBJ2-5; possible D gene TRBD2, 7 bases. V was trimmed by 6 bases and J by 2 bases, leaving 16 bases between them. The CDR3 is 15 amino acids. Germline-derived CDR1 and CDR2 are SNHLY and FYNNEI. CDR3 residues: CASSDRGGTQETQYF. In nucleotides, the CDR3 is TGTGCCAGCAGCGATAGGGGGGGGACACAAGAGACCCAGTACTTC.

This clone appeared once. This chain connects TRBV5-6 to TRBJ1-6, with TRBD1 identical over 7 bases. The CDR3 consists of 15 residues. V shed 5 bases and J 7 bases; nucleotides not matched to a gene: 9. CDR1 is SGHDT, CDR2 YYEEEE, per germline. CDR3 DNA: TGTGCCAGCAGGCGATCCAGGGGGAGAAATTCACCCCTCCACTTT. Translated, it gives CASRRSRGRNSPLHF.

The chain recombines TRBV4-2 with TRBJ2-1; D not certain. Germline V gene sequence: CDR1 LGHNA, CDR2 YNFKEQ. Trimming removed 5 bases from V and 5 bases from J, with 10 bases in between. CDR3 length: 13 amino acids. The CDR3 nucleotides are TGTGCCAGCAGCGCAGGCACGGACAATGAGCAGTTCTTC. Protein: CASSAGTDNEQFF.

The V and J genes are TRBV19 and TRBJ1-1; D may be TRBD1 (6 bases). V shed 7 bases and J shed 11 bases, with 20 bases lying between them. This CDR3 is built from 13 residues. Germline values: CDR1 LNHDA, CDR2 SQIVND (reference sequence). The CDR3 sequence: CASIGGRVGTAFF. The CDR3 bases are TGTGCCAGTATAGGGGGACGAGTGGGGACGGCTTTCTTT.

J is TRBJ2-7 and V is TRBV5-1; weak D call: TRBD2 (8 bases). The CDR3 has 17 amino acids. CDR1 and CDR2 (germline): SGHRS, YFSETQ. V was cut by 4 bases and J by 13 bases, with 33 bases left in between. CDR3 region: CASSAGQAPGRGRGGYF. The CDR3 bases are TGCGCCAGCAGCGCTGGACAGGCTCCGGGTAGGGGACGGGGGGGCTACTTC.

This rearrangement joins TRBV5-6 to TRBJ1-1, with D possibly being TRBD1 (6 bases). The V gene's germline CDR1 is SGHDT and CDR2 YYEEEE. Deletions cut 2 bases from V and 2 bases from J, with 13 bases between. The CDR3 runs to 15 residues. In DNA, the CDR3 is TGTGCCAGCAGCTTTGGGTGGGGGCTCAACACTGAAGCTTTCTTT. This encodes CASSFGWGLNTEAFF.

The chain carries TRBV2 and TRBJ2-1; TRBD2 matches at 8 bases. Germline CDR1 reads SNHLY; CDR2 reads FYNNEI. CDR3 length equals 15 residues. V shed 2 bases, J shed 4 bases, and the junction held 4 bases outside the gene matches. Here the CDR3 reads CASSEIAGSYNEQFF. The CDR3 region has the DNA TGTGCCAGCAGTGAAATAGCGGGGAGTTACAATGAGCAGTTCTTC. Full variable domain (missing parts from reference TRBV2 and TRBJ2-1): EPEVTQTPSHQVTQMGQEVILRCVPISNHLYFYWYRQILGQKVEFLVSFYNNEISEKSEIFDDQFSVERPDGSNFTLKIRSTKLEDSAMYFCASSEIAGSYNEQFFGPGTRLTVL.

In its sample, this clone was seen once. The chain links TRBV7-9 to TRBJ1-4; no clear D gene. Trimming stripped 1 base from V and 7 bases from J, with 10 bases between. Germline values: CDR1 SEHNR, CDR2 FQNEAQ (reference sequence). This CDR3 has 14 residues. The CDR3 here is CASSLDGGFEKLFF. The CDR3 region has the DNA TGTGCCAGCAGCTTAGACGGAGGTTTTGAAAAACTGTTTTTT.